Listed below are T cell receptor beta chains from one sample, sequenced in a study of chemoradiotherapy in HPV16-positive cancers. The method was immunoSEQ multiplex PCR; TCRdb's version includes in-frame clones alone and lacks a portion of them. This sample has 7,000 or so clones, with 71% found just once. The source was tumor tissue, collected from a patient who underwent chemoradiotherapy. The receptors here all came from a human donor with HPV-associated anogenital cancer. CDR3s include the opening cysteine and the closing phenylalanine or tryptophan. The D gene is left open where the match is weak. Clone size appears in some rows only: once, few, many, or a class for an expanded clone.

D gene: NA
V gene: TRBV25-1
J gene: TRBJ1-5
clone size: NA
CDR3 protein: CASSGPRDLEGNQPQHF
CDR3 DNA: TGTGCCAGCAGTGGACCCCGGGATCTCGAGGGCAATCAGCCCCAGCATTTT

D gene: NA
V gene: TRBV29-1
J gene: TRBJ1-2
clone size: NA
CDR3 protein: CSVTRTSANYGYTF
CDR3 DNA: TGCAGCGTTACCCGGACGTCTGCTAACTATGGCTACACCTTC

D gene: NA
V gene: TRBV7-3
J gene: TRBJ2-2
clone size: once
CDR3 protein: CASARVNGELFF
CDR3 DNA: TGTGCCAGCGCCAGGGTGAACGGGGAGCTGTTTTTT

D gene: TRBD1
V gene: TRBV5-3
J gene: TRBJ1-5
clone size: NA
CDR3 protein: CARRGGRVGNQPQHF
CDR3 DNA: TGTGCCAGAAGAGGGGGCAGGGTGGGCAATCAGCCCCAGCATTTT

D gene: TRBD2
V gene: TRBV4-1
J gene: TRBJ2-3
clone size: NA
CDR3 protein: CASSQGAGGPDTQYF
CDR3 DNA: TGCGCCAGCAGCCAAGGCGCGGGAGGGCCAGATACGCAGTATTTT

D gene: NA
V gene: TRBV5-5
J gene: TRBJ1-4
clone size: few
CDR3 protein: CASSLLGGTNEKLFF
CDR3 DNA: TGTGCCAGCAGCTTGCTGGGGGGAACTAATGAAAAACTGTTTTTT

D gene: TRBD2
V gene: TRBV2
J gene: TRBJ2-5
clone size: NA
CDR3 protein: CASGTSGGAKTQYF
CDR3 DNA: TGTGCCAGCGGGACCAGCGGGGGGGCCAAGACCCAGTACTTC

D gene: NA
V gene: TRBV19
J gene: TRBJ1-5
clone size: few
CDR3 protein: CASSRQGNQPQHF
CDR3 DNA: TGTGCCAGTAGTAGACAGGGCAATCAGCCCCAGCATTTT

D gene: NA
V gene: TRBV9
J gene: TRBJ2-1
clone size: NA
CDR3 protein: CASSFSGEGNEQFF
CDR3 DNA: TGTGCCAGCAGCTTCTCGGGAGAGGGCAATGAGCAGTTCTTC

D gene: NA
V gene: TRBV5-4
J gene: TRBJ2-5
clone size: NA
CDR3 protein: CASSAQETQYF
CDR3 DNA: TGTGCCAGCAGCGCCCAAGAGACCCAGTACTTC

D gene: NA
V gene: TRBV21-1
J gene: TRBJ2-4
clone size: NA
CDR3 protein: CAGPSRRDRVPLAKNIQYF
CDR3 DNA: TGTGCCGGGCCCTCCCGAAGGGACAGGGTACCTCTAGCCAAAAACATTCAGTACTTC

D gene: NA
V gene: TRBV4-1
J gene: TRBJ2-5
clone size: NA
CDR3 protein: CASSQEAQQETQYF
CDR3 DNA: TGCGCCAGCAGCCAAGAGGCCCAACAAGAGACCCAGTACTTC

D gene: NA
V gene: TRBV5-4
J gene: TRBJ2-1
clone size: NA
CDR3 protein: CASSRGGSSDNEQFF
CDR3 DNA: TGTGCCAGCAGCCGAGGGGGGTCGTCGGACAATGAGCAGTTCTTC

D gene: NA
V gene: TRBV6-1
J gene: TRBJ2-7
clone size: NA
CDR3 protein: CASSGGVYEQYF
CDR3 DNA: TGTGCCAGCAGTGGGGGGGTCTACGAGCAGTACTTC

D gene: TRBD2
V gene: TRBV27
J gene: TRBJ2-5
clone size: NA
CDR3 protein: CASSLSGTSGGETQYF
CDR3 DNA: TGTGCCAGCAGTTTATCCGGGACTAGCGGGGGAGAGACCCAGTACTTC

D gene: TRBD1
V gene: TRBV27
J gene: TRBJ2-6
clone size: once
CDR3 protein: CASSRGQGFSGANVLTF
CDR3 DNA: TGTGCCAGCAGTAGGGGACAGGGCTTTTCTGGGGCCAACGTCCTGACTTTC

D gene: NA
V gene: TRBV27
J gene: TRBJ1-2
clone size: NA
CDR3 protein: CASSLNPGASYGYTF
CDR3 DNA: TGTGCCAGCAGTTTAAATCCAGGGGCCTCCTATGGCTACACCTTC

D gene: NA
V gene: TRBV5-1
J gene: TRBJ1-3
clone size: NA
CDR3 protein: CASSLAEPSSGNTIYF
CDR3 DNA: TGCGCCAGCAGCTTGGCCGAGCCTAGCTCTGGAAACACCATATATTTT

D gene: TRBD1
V gene: TRBV5-4
J gene: TRBJ1-5
clone size: NA
CDR3 protein: CASSSGQGAGQPQHF
CDR3 DNA: TGTGCCAGCAGCTCCGGACAGGGGGCAGGTCAGCCCCAGCATTTT

D gene: TRBD2
V gene: TRBV28
J gene: TRBJ2-7
clone size: few
CDR3 protein: CASSSTGTRVHEQYF
CDR3 DNA: TGTGCCAGCAGCTCGACCGGGACTAGGGTCCACGAGCAGTACTTC

D gene: TRBD2
V gene: TRBV7-2
J gene: TRBJ2-1
clone size: NA
CDR3 protein: CASSRDSGRAGNEQFF
CDR3 DNA: TGTGCCAGCAGCCGAGATAGCGGGAGGGCCGGGAATGAGCAGTTCTTC

D gene: NA
V gene: TRBV6-1
J gene: TRBJ1-1
clone size: NA
CDR3 protein: CASSEEVTEAFF
CDR3 DNA: TGTGCCAGCAGTGAAGAGGTAACTGAAGCTTTCTTT

D gene: NA
V gene: TRBV19
J gene: TRBJ1-4
clone size: NA
CDR3 protein: CASSTGSATNEKLFF
CDR3 DNA: TGTGCCAGTAGTACGGGAAGTGCAACTAATGAAAAACTGTTTTTT

D gene: NA
V gene: TRBV19
J gene: TRBJ2-3
clone size: NA
CDR3 protein: CASSRGVPDTQYF
CDR3 DNA: TGTGCCAGTAGTCGCGGGGTCCCAGATACGCAGTATTTT

D gene: NA
V gene: TRBV14
J gene: TRBJ1-1
clone size: few
CDR3 protein: CASSQDRREAFF
CDR3 DNA: TGTGCCAGCAGCCAAGATCGGCGGGAAGCTTTCTTT

D gene: TRBD1
V gene: TRBV10-1
J gene: TRBJ2-7
clone size: NA
CDR3 protein: CASSAGTGRNEQYF
CDR3 DNA: TGCGCCAGCAGTGCCGGGACAGGGAGGAACGAGCAGTACTTC

D gene: NA
V gene: TRBV5-4
J gene: TRBJ1-6
clone size: NA
CDR3 protein: CASSLSQANSPLHF
CDR3 DNA: TGTGCCAGCAGCTTGAGTCAGGCCAATTCACCCCTCCACTTT

D gene: NA
V gene: TRBV29-1
J gene: TRBJ2-3
clone size: NA
CDR3 protein: CSVEKGRGTDTQYF
CDR3 DNA: TGCAGCGTTGAGAAGGGACGAGGCACAGATACGCAGTATTTT

D gene: NA
V gene: TRBV9
J gene: TRBJ1-2
clone size: NA
CDR3 protein: CASNPAGNYGYTF
CDR3 DNA: TGTGCCAGCAACCCCGCAGGGAACTATGGCTACACCTTC

D gene: NA
V gene: TRBV2
J gene: TRBJ2-1
clone size: NA
CDR3 protein: CARRLRQGGTSSYNEQFF
CDR3 DNA: TGTGCCAGGAGGCTCCGGCAGGGGGGCACTAGCTCCTACAATGAGCAGTTCTTC

D gene: NA
V gene: TRBV18
J gene: TRBJ2-7
clone size: NA
CDR3 protein: CASSPPSGGGTPEQYF
CDR3 DNA: TGTGCCAGCTCACCACCGTCCGGTGGAGGGACGCCCGAGCAGTACTTC

D gene: NA
V gene: TRBV5-1
J gene: TRBJ2-1
clone size: few
CDR3 protein: CASRAESSYNEQFF
CDR3 DNA: TGCGCCAGCCGGGCAGAAAGCTCCTACAATGAGCAGTTCTTC

D gene: NA
V gene: TRBV27
J gene: TRBJ1-2
clone size: NA
CDR3 protein: CASSLTPNYGYTF
CDR3 DNA: TGTGCCAGCAGTTTAACACCCAACTATGGCTACACCTTC

D gene: NA
V gene: TRBV10-3
J gene: TRBJ2-1
clone size: NA
CDR3 protein: CAISDPNREQFF
CDR3 DNA: TGTGCCATCAGTGACCCTAATAGGGAGCAGTTCTTC

D gene: NA
V gene: TRBV7-2
J gene: TRBJ1-5
clone size: NA
CDR3 protein: CASSLQGQASNQPQHF
CDR3 DNA: TGTGCCAGCAGCTTACAGGGGCAGGCGAGCAATCAGCCCCAGCATTTT

D gene: TRBD1
V gene: TRBV28
J gene: TRBJ2-2
clone size: few
CDR3 protein: CASTSPGQAVTGELFF
CDR3 DNA: TGTGCCAGCACCTCACCGGGACAGGCGGTCACCGGGGAGCTGTTTTTT

D gene: NA
V gene: TRBV30
J gene: TRBJ1-1
clone size: NA
CDR3 protein: CAWSVGGDTEAFF
CDR3 DNA: TGTGCCTGGAGTGTAGGGGGTGACACTGAAGCTTTCTTT

D gene: NA
V gene: TRBV2
J gene: TRBJ1-6
clone size: NA
CDR3 protein: CASSEARGSYNSPLHF
CDR3 DNA: TGTGCCAGCAGTGAAGCTAGGGGCTCCTATAATTCACCCCTCCACTTT

D gene: NA
V gene: TRBV7-2
J gene: TRBJ1-4
clone size: NA
CDR3 protein: CASSLKVRGGEKLFF
CDR3 DNA: TGTGCCAGCAGCTTAAAGGTCAGGGGCGGTGAAAAACTGTTTTTT

D gene: TRBD1
V gene: TRBV2
J gene: TRBJ1-1
clone size: NA
CDR3 protein: CASSRQGVMNTEAFF
CDR3 DNA: TGTGCCAGCAGCCGACAGGGTGTCATGAACACTGAAGCTTTCTTT

D gene: NA
V gene: TRBV18
J gene: TRBJ1-1
clone size: NA
CDR3 protein: CASSPPSNTEAFF
CDR3 DNA: TGTGCCAGCTCACCACCGAGTAACACTGAAGCTTTCTTT

D gene: NA
V gene: TRBV7-2
J gene: TRBJ1-2
clone size: NA
CDR3 protein: CASSWTGQGGYTF
CDR3 DNA: TGTGCCAGCAGTTGGACCGGGCAGGGCGGCTACACCTTC

D gene: NA
V gene: TRBV5-1
J gene: TRBJ2-7
clone size: NA
CDR3 protein: CASSPGTDSYEQYF
CDR3 DNA: TGCGCCAGCAGTCCTGGGACTGACTCCTACGAGCAGTACTTC

D gene: TRBD1
V gene: TRBV18
J gene: TRBJ1-5
clone size: NA
CDR3 protein: CASSPDAGGAGQPQHF
CDR3 DNA: TGTGCCAGCTCACCAGATGCAGGGGGAGCGGGTCAGCCCCAGCATTTT

D gene: NA
V gene: TRBV11-2
J gene: TRBJ2-7
clone size: NA
CDR3 protein: CASSLDRYEQYF
CDR3 DNA: TGTGCCAGCAGCTTAGACCGCTACGAGCAGTACTTC

D gene: NA
V gene: TRBV6-6
J gene: TRBJ1-1
clone size: NA
CDR3 protein: CASSSNTRGNTEAFF
CDR3 DNA: TGTGCCAGCAGCTCAAACACCAGGGGTAACACTGAAGCTTTCTTT

D gene: TRBD2
V gene: TRBV2
J gene: TRBJ2-5
clone size: NA
CDR3 protein: CASSELAGDRQETQYF
CDR3 DNA: TGTGCCAGCAGTGAACTGGCGGGGGACCGACAAGAGACCCAGTACTTC

D gene: TRBD1
V gene: TRBV28
J gene: TRBJ1-2
clone size: NA
CDR3 protein: CASSLSDGRGRRDGYTF
CDR3 DNA: TGTGCCAGCAGTTTATCCGACGGCAGGGGGCGCAGGGATGGCTACACCTTC

D gene: NA
V gene: TRBV14
J gene: TRBJ2-6
clone size: NA
CDR3 protein: CASSPPAPSGANVLTF
CDR3 DNA: TGTGCCAGCAGCCCACCGGCCCCCTCTGGGGCCAACGTCCTGACTTTC

D gene: TRBD1
V gene: TRBV5-4
J gene: TRBJ1-2
clone size: NA
CDR3 protein: CASSFLTGDHGYTF
CDR3 DNA: TGTGCCAGCAGCTTCCTAACAGGGGATCATGGCTACACCTTC